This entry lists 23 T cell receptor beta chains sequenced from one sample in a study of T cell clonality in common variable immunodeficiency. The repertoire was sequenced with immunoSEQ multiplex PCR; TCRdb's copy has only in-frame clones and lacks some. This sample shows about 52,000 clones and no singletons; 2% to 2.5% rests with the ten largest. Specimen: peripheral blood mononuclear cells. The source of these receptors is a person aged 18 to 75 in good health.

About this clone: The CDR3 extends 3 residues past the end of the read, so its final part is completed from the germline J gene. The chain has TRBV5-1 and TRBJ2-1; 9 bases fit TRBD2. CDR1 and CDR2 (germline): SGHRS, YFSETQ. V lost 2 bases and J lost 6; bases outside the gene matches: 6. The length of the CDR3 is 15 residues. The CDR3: CASSLSGTSFNEQFF. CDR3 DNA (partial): TGCGCCAGCAGCTTATCCGGGACTAGCTTCAATGAG.

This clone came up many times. The CDR3 spells CASSDPGGADEKLFF. The DNA read from the CDR3 is TGTGCCAGCAGTGACCCAGGGGGTGCTGATGAAAAA. V gene TRBV6-1 combines with J gene TRBJ1-4; TRBD1 matches 7 bases. The CDR3 extends 3 residues past the end of the read, so its final part is completed from the germline J gene. The germline V gene encodes CDR1 MNHNS and CDR2 SASEGT. The CDR3 is 15 residues long. The ends lost 3 bases at V and 6 bases at J; junction bases unmatched: 7.

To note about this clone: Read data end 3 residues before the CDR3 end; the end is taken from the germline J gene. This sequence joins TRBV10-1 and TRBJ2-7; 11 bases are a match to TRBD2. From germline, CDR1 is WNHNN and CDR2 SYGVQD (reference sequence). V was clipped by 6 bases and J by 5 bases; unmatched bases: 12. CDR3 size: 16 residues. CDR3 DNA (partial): TGCGCCAGCAGCGCCACAGGATTAGCGGGAGGGGACGAG. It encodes CASSATGLAGGDE. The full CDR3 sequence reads CASSATGLAGGDEQYF.

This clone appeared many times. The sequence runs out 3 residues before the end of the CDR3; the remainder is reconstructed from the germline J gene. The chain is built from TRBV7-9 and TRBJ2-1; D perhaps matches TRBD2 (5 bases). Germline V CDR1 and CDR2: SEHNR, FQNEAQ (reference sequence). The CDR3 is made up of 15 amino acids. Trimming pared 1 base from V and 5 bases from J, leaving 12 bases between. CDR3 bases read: TGTGCCAGCAGCTTAGTCCGCAAGAGGGACAATGAG. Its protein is CASSLVRKRDNE. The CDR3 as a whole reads CASSLVRKRDNEQFF.

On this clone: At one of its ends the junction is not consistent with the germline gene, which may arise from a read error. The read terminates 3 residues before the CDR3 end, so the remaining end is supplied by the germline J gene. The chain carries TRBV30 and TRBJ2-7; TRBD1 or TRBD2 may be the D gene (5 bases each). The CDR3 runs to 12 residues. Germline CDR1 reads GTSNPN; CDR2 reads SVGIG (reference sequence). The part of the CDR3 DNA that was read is TGTACCTGGAGGTCAGGGAACTACGAG. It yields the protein CTWRSGNYE. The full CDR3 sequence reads CTWRSGNYEQYF. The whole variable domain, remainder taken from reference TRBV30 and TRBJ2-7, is SQTIHQWPATLVQPVGSPLSLECTVEGTSNPNLYWYRQAAGRGLQLLFYSVGIGQISSEVPQNLSASRPQDRQFILSSKKLLLSDSGFYLCTWRSGNYEQYFGPGTRLTVT.

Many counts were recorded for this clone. CDR3 DNA (partial): TGTGCCTGGGACCCGGGGGTGGAGACC. Its translation: CAWDPGVET. The entire CDR3 reads CAWDPGVETQYF. The rearrangement uses TRBV30 and TRBJ2-5, with TRBD2 as a possible D gene (6 bases). The read halts 3 residues ahead of the CDR3 end, with the missing end drawn from the germline J gene. V dropped 5 bases and J dropped 5 bases, with 12 bases sitting between them. The CDR3 has 12 residues. Per germline, CDR1 GTSNPN and CDR2 SVGIG (reference sequence).

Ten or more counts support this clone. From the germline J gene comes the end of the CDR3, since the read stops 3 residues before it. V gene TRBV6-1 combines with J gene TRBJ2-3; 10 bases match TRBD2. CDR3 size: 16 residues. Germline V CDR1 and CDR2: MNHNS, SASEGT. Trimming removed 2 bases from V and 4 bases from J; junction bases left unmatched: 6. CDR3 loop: CASSERLAGAPDTQYF. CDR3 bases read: TGTGCCAGCAGTGAAAGGCTAGCGGGGGCTCCAGATACG.

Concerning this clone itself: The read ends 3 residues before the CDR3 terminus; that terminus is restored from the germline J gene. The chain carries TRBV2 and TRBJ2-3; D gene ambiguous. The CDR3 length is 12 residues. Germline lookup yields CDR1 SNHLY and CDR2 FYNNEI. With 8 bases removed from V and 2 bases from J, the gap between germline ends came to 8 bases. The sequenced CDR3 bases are TGTGCCAGCTCGGTCCTCACAGATACG. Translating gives CASSVLTDT. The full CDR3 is CASSVLTDTQYF.

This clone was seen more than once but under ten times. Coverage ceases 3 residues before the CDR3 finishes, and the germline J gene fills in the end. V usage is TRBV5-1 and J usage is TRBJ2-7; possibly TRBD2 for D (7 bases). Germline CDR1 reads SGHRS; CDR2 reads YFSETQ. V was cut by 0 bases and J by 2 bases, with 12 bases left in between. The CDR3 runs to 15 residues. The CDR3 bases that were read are TGCGCCAGCAGCTTGGAGGGGGGGAACACCTACGAG. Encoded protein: CASSLEGGNTYE. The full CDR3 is CASSLEGGNTYEQYF.

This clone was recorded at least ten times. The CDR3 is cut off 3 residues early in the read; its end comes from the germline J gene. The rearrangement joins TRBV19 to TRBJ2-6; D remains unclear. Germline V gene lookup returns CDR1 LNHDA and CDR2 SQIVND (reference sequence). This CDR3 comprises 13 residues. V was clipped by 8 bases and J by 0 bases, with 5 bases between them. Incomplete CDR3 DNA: TGTGCCAGTCACAGCTCTGGGGCCAACGTC. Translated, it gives CASHSSGANV. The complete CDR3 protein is CASHSSGANVLTF.

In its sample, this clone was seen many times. Incomplete CDR3 DNA: TGTGCCAGCTCACCAAGCGGAGATTCCTACAATGAG. Amino acids: CASSPSGDSYNE. The complete CDR3 sequence is CASSPSGDSYNEQFF. J is TRBJ2-1 and V is TRBV18; D might be TRBD2 (5 bases). The read ends 3 residues shy of where the CDR3 ends; the end is completed using the germline J gene. V dropped 2 bases and J dropped 1 base, with 9 bases sitting between them. The CDR3 contains 15 residues. The germline gives CDR1 KGHSH, CDR2 LQKENI.

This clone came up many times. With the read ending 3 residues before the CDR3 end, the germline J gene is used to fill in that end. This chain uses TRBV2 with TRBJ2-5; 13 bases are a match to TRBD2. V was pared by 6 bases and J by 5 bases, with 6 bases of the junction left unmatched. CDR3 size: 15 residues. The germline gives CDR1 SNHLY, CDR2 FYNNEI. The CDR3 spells CASSGTSGGDETQYF. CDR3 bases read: TGTGCCAGCAGCGGTACTAGCGGGGGGGATGAGACC.

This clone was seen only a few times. The sequenced part of the CDR3 DNA is TGTGCCAGCTCACCAGTGGGACAGCCCGGATCTGGC. Residues: CASSPVGQPGSG. The whole CDR3 region reads CASSPVGQPGSGYTF. The chain combines TRBV18 with TRBJ1-2; 7 bases match TRBD1. Read data end 3 residues before the CDR3 end; the end is taken from the germline J gene. Unmatched junction bases numbered 10, after V lost 2 bases and J lost 7 bases. The CDR3 runs to 15 residues. Germline assignment: CDR1 KGHSH and CDR2 LQKENI.

The CDR3 DNA, read in part, is TGTGCCAGCTCACCATCATCCGGGGAG. This codes for CASSPSSGE. The full CDR3 is CASSPSSGELFF. The chain uses TRBV18 and TRBJ2-2; D unresolved. Read coverage stops 3 residues before the CDR3 terminus; the germline J gene supplies the remainder. The ends were cut back, 2 bases at V and 6 bases at J, with 4 bases in the middle. The CDR3 runs to 12 residues. CDR1 and CDR2 from the germline V gene are KGHSH and LQKENI.

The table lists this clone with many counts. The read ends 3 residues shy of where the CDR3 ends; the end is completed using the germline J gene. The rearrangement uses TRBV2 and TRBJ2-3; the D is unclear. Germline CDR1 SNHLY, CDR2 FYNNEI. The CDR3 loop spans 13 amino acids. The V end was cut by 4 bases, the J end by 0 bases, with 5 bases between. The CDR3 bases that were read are TGTGCCAGCAGTGTAGAAAGCACAGATACG. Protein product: CASSVESTDT. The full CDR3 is CASSVESTDTQYF.

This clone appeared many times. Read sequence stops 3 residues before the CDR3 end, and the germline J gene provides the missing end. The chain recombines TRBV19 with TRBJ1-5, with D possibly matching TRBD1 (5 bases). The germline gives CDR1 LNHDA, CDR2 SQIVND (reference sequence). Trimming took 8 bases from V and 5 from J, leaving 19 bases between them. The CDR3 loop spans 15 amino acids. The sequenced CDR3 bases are TGTGCCAGTGGTACCGGGACTAAGGCCGATCAGCCC. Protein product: CASGTGTKADQP. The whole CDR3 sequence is CASGTGTKADQPQHF.

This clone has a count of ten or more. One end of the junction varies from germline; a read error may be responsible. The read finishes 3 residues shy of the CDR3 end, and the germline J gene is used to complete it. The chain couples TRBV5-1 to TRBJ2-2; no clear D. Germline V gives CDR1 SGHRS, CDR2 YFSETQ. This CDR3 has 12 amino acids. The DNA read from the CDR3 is TGCGCCAGCAGCTTTAACAGCGGGGAG. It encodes CASSFNSGE. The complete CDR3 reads CASSFNSGELFF.

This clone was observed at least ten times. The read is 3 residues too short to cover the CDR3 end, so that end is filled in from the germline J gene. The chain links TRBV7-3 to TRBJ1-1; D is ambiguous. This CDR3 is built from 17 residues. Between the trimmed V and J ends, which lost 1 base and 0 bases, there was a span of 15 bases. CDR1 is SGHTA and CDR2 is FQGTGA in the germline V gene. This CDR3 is CASSLSGLRFMNTEAFF. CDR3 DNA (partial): TGTGCCAGCAGCTTAAGCGGGCTGAGATTTATGAACACTGAA. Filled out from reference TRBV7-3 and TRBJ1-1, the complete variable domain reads GAGVSQTPSNKVTEKGKYVELRCDPISGHTALYWYRQSLGQGPEFLIYFQGTGAADDSGLPNDRFFAVRPEGSVSTLKIQRTERGDSAVYLCASSLSGLRFMNTEAFFGQGTRLTVV.

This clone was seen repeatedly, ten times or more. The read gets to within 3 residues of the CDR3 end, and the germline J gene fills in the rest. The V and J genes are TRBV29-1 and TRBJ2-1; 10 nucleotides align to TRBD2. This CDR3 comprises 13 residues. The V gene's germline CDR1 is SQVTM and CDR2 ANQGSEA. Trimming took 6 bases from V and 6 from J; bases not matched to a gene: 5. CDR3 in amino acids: CSVSSGRANEQFF. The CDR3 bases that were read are TGCAGCGTGTCGAGCGGGAGGGCCAATGAG.

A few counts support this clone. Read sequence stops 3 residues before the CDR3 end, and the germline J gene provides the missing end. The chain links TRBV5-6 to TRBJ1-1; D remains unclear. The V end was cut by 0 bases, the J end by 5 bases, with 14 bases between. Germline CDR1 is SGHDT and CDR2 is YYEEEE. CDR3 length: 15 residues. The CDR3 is CASSLARGFWTEAFF. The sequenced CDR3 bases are TGTGCCAGCAGCTTGGCGCGCGGTTTTTGGACTGAA. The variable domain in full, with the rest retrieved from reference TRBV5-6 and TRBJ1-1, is DAGVTQSPTHLIKTRGQQVTLRCSPKSGHDTVSWYQQALGQGPQFIFQYYEEEERQRGNFPDRFSGHQFPNYSSELNVNALLLGDSALYLCASSLARGFWTEAFFGQGTRLTVV.

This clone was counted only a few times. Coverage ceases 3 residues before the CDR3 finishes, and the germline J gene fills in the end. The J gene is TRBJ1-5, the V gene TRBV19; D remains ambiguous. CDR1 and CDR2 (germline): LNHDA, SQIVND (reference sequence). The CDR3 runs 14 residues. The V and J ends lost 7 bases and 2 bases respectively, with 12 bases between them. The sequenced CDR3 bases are TGTGCCAGTAAATCCAGTAATGGCAATCAGCCC. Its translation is CASKSSNGNQP. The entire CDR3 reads CASKSSNGNQPQHF.

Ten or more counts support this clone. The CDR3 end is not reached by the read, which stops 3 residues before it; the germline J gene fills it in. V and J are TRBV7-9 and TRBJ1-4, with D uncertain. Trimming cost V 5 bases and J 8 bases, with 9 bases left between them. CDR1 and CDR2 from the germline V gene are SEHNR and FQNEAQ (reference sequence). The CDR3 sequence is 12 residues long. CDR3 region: CASSRQMEKLFF. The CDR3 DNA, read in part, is TGTGCCAGCAGCCGACAAATGGAAAAA.

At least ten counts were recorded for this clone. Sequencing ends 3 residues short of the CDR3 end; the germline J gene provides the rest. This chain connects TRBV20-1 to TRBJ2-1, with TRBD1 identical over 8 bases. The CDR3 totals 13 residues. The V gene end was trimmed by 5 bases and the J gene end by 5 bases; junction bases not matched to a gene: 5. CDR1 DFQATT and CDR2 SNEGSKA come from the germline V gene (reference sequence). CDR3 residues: CSASTGGHNEQFF. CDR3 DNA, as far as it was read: TGCAGTGCTTCAACAGGGGGACACAATGAG.